This is a list of T cell receptor beta chains from one sample in a study of OX40 agonist ivuxolimab in advanced cancers. Some clones are missing from TCRdb's copy, which holds only in-frame ones; the method was immunoSEQ multiplex PCR. The table records about 110,000 clones, roughly nine tenths of them present only once. The source material was CD4+ or CD8+ T cells sorted from blood, sampled in a trial of the OX40 agonist ivuxolimab. The receptor source for this set is an adult with an advanced solid tumor such as melanoma, head and neck, liver or kidney cancer. Both conserved end residues are part of each CDR3. Each record gives: V gene, clone size, J gene, D gene, CDR3 protein, CDR3 DNA. D genes are given only for firm matches. Not every row has a clone size; where given, it reads once, few, many or a size class.

>TRBV11-1|.|TRBJ2-3|.
CASSLGWASTDTQYF
TGTGCCAGCAGCTTAGGATGGGCTAGCACAGATACGCAGTATTTT
>TRBV28|few|TRBJ2-7|TRBD2
CASGTSGYEQYF
TGTGCCAGCGGGACTAGCGGGTACGAGCAGTACTTC
>TRBV15|.|TRBJ1-1|.
CATSVSRTEGTEAFF
TGTGCCACCAGCGTATCTCGGACAGAAGGGACTGAAGCTTTCTTT
>TRBV9|.|TRBJ2-7|.
CASSVGPLGNYEQYF
TGTGCCAGCAGCGTAGGTCCCCTGGGGAACTACGAGCAGTACTTC
>TRBV4-1|.|TRBJ1-1|.
CASSQAEGGGPQNTEAFF
TGCGCCAGCAGCCAAGCAGAGGGGGGGGGTCCACAGAACACTGAAGCTTTCTTT
>TRBV4-3|.|TRBJ2-7|TRBD1
CASSGQGKEQYF
TGCGCCAGCTCCGGACAGGGCAAAGAGCAGTACTTC
>TRBV30|.|TRBJ1-6|.
CAWSVQPSIDSPLHF
TGTGCCTGGAGTGTACAACCGTCTATCGATTCACCCCTCCACTTT
>TRBV5-4|.|TRBJ2-2|.
CASSLAGIAGTGELFF
TGTGCCAGCAGCTTGGCCGGGATAGCTGGGACCGGGGAGCTGTTTTTT
>TRBV6-5|.|TRBJ1-5|TRBD1
CASSPFGQGNQPQHF
TGTGCCAGCAGTCCTTTTGGACAGGGAAATCAGCCCCAGCATTTT
>TRBV4-3|.|TRBJ1-3|.
CASSQLPGAGNTIYF
TGCGCCAGCAGCCAACTTCCAGGGGCGGGAAACACCATATATTTT
>TRBV2|.|TRBJ1-5|TRBD1
CASIGQGDQPQHF
TGTGCCAGCATCGGACAGGGAGACCAGCCCCAGCATTTT
>TRBV6-1|.|TRBJ1-1|.
CASSEYTEAFF
TGTGCCAGCAGTGAGTACACTGAAGCTTTCTTT
>TRBV15|.|TRBJ2-3|TRBD2
CATSRQYSGGADTQYF
TGTGCCACCAGCAGACAATATAGCGGGGGGGCAGATACGCAGTATTTT
>TRBV5-1|.|TRBJ2-7|TRBD1
CASSLDRGAGVQYF
TGCGCCAGCAGCTTAGACAGGGGGGCCGGGGTGCAGTACTTC
>TRBV19|once|TRBJ1-2|TRBD1
CASTTGQGAYGYTF
TGTGCCAGTACCACGGGACAGGGGGCTTATGGCTACACCTTC
>TRBV18|.|TRBJ2-7|TRBD1
CASSRNTDRPYEQYF
TGTGCCAGCTCACGTAATACGGACAGGCCCTACGAGCAGTACTTC
>TRBV5-6|.|TRBJ1-5|TRBD1
CASSAGTGFRGNQPQHF
TGTGCCAGCAGCGCCGGGACAGGGTTCCGGGGCAATCAGCCCCAGCATTTT
>TRBV19|.|TRBJ2-7|TRBD1
CASSSDREFHEQYF
TGTGCCAGTAGTTCCGACAGGGAGTTCCACGAGCAGTACTTC
>TRBV5-1|.|TRBJ1-2|.
CASSFSGYGYTF
TGCGCCAGCAGCTTTTCAGGGTATGGCTACACCTTC
>TRBV7-8|.|TRBJ1-3|.
CASSVSAGNTIYF
TGTGCCAGCAGCGTCTCGGCTGGAAACACCATATATTTT
>TRBV10-3|.|TRBJ1-2|.
CAISRDKVDFNYGYTF
TGTGCCATCAGCCGGGACAAGGTCGACTTCAACTATGGCTACACCTTC
>TRBV7-9|.|TRBJ2-3|TRBD2
CASSSKPGLAGASDTQYF
TGTGCCAGCAGTTCTAAACCGGGACTAGCGGGAGCATCAGATACGCAGTATTTT
>TRBV7-9|.|TRBJ2-1|.
CASSLRDKYNEQFF
TGTGCCAGCAGCTTGCGGGACAAATACAATGAGCAGTTCTTC
>TRBV27|.|TRBJ2-5|.
CASSLKGGSEIVETQYF
TGTGCCAGCAGTTTAAAGGGGGGATCCGAAATTGTAGAGACCCAGTACTTC
>TRBV11-2|.|TRBJ2-7|.
CASSLDLVQGSYEQYF
TGTGCCAGCAGCTTAGACCTGGTCCAGGGCTCCTACGAGCAGTACTTC
>TRBV28|.|TRBJ1-1|.
CASSLRRTEAFF
TGTGCCAGCAGTTTACGGAGGACTGAAGCTTTCTTT
>TRBV9|.|TRBJ1-4|TRBD1
CASSARTGVATNEKLFF
TGTGCCAGCAGCGCGAGGACAGGGGTAGCAACTAATGAAAAACTGTTTTTT
>TRBV7-2|.|TRBJ2-2|TRBD1
CASSFQGTAGELFF
TGTGCCAGCAGCTTTCAAGGGACAGCCGGGGAGCTGTTTTTT
>TRBV4-3|.|TRBJ1-4|.
CASSLEKGKKLFF
TGCGCCAGCAGCCTGGAGAAGGGGAAAAAACTGTTTTTT
>TRBV7-9|.|TRBJ2-2|.
CASSLASYGELFF
TGTGCCAGCAGCTTAGCTTCGTACGGGGAGCTGTTTTTT
>TRBV7-9|.|TRBJ2-1|.
CASSNRDSPYNEQFF
TGTGCCAGCAGCAACCGGGACTCCCCCTACAATGAGCAGTTCTTC
>TRBV7-2|.|TRBJ2-3|.
CASTVSDTQYF
TGTGCCAGCACCGTATCAGATACGCAGTATTTT
>TRBV10-2|.|TRBJ1-3|TRBD1
CASSDLRQGPGNTIYF
TGCGCCAGCAGTGATCTACGACAGGGCCCTGGAAACACCATATATTTT
>TRBV18|.|TRBJ2-5|TRBD2
CASSPLLVAGSKETQYF
TGTGCCAGCTCACCACTGTTAGTAGCGGGGAGTAAAGAGACCCAGTACTTC
>TRBV7-2|.|TRBJ2-2|.
CASSFRTPGAGELFF
TGTGCCAGCAGCTTCCGCACCCCGGGGGCCGGGGAGCTGTTTTTT
>TRBV28|few|TRBJ2-7|.
CASIQGGSREQYF
TGTGCCAGCATACAGGGAGGATCGCGCGAGCAGTACTTC
>TRBV7-2|.|TRBJ1-1|TRBD1
CASSRDRGDDTEAFF
TGTGCCAGCAGTCGGGACAGGGGGGACGACACTGAAGCTTTCTTT
>TRBV6-6|.|TRBJ1-3|.
CASSYFQGNTIYF
TGTGCCAGCAGTTATTTTCAGGGAAACACCATATATTTT
>TRBV7-3|.|TRBJ2-7|TRBD1
CASSPKGAYTSEQYF
TGTGCCAGCAGCCCTAAGGGGGCCTACACCTCCGAGCAGTACTTC
>TRBV7-9|.|TRBJ1-3|.
CASSLRIGNTIYF
TGTGCCAGCAGCCTGCGGATAGGAAACACCATATATTTT
>TRBV28|.|TRBJ1-1|.
CASSSPWDGTNTEAFF
TGTGCCAGCAGTTCCCCCTGGGATGGTACGAACACTGAAGCTTTCTTT
>TRBV7-2|.|TRBJ1-1|.
CASSLVPTANTEAFF
TGTGCCAGCAGCTTAGTCCCGACAGCGAACACTGAAGCTTTCTTT
>TRBV7-3|.|TRBJ1-1|TRBD1
CASSRQGITEAFF
TGTGCCAGCAGCCGACAGGGGATCACTGAAGCTTTCTTT
>TRBV20-1|.|TRBJ1-2|.
CSAADGVVYTF
TGCAGTGCCGCGGATGGGGTTGTGTACACCTTC
>TRBV7-9|.|TRBJ2-3|TRBD1
CASSFIPGQAGADTQYF
TGTGCCAGCAGCTTTATTCCGGGACAGGCAGGCGCAGATACGCAGTATTTT